This T cell receptor beta chain was captured in a study of T cell responses to AZD1222 COVID-19 vaccine. CDR3 length equals 13 residues. From germline, CDR1 is GTSNPN and CDR2 SVGIG (reference sequence). V lost 4 bases and J lost 4, with 12 bases in between. A single count supports this clone. As yet, its antigen is unknown. Profiling relied on immunoSEQ multiplex PCR, and the TCRdb table lists in-frame clones only, not all of them. The repertoire has 96,000 or so clones, 89% of them found once; the top ten carry around 1.6%. General study points: Baseline serostatus was positive in only a handful of AZD1222 recipients. Spike-specific TCR repertoires showed rising breadth and depth after two AZD1222 doses.

The origin of this receptor is an adult in good health. Sequenced material: peripheral blood, taken on day 0 of AZD1222 vaccination. J is TRBJ2-3 and V is TRBV30; D perhaps matches TRBD1 (6 bases). The CDR3: CAWNRVGADTQYF. CDR3 in DNA: TGTGCCTGGAACAGGGTTGGGGCAGATACGCAGTATTTT.